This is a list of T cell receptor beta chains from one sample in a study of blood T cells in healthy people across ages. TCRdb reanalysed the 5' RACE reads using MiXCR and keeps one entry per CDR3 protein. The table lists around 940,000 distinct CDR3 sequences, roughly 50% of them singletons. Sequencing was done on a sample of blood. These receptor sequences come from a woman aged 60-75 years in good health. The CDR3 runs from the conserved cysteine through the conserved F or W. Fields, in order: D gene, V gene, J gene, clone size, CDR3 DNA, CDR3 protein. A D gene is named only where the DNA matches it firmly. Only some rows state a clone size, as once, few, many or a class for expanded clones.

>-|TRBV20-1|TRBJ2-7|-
TGCAGTGCTAGAGGTCCAACTGGCGGGAACGAGCAGTACTTC
CSARGPTGGNEQYF
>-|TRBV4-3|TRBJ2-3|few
TGCGCCAGCAGCCAAGTGGACCGATCCACAGATACGCAGTATTTT
CASSQVDRSTDTQYF
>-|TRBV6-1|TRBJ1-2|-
TGTGCCAGCAGTGAAGGGGCAAATAACTATGGCTACACCTTC
CASSEGANNYGYTF
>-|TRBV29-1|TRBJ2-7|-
TGCAGCGTTGTGGTCGGGGACGGGGGACCCTACGAGCAGTACTTC
CSVVVGDGGPYEQYF
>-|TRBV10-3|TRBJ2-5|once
TGTGCCATCAGTGAAGGGGGAGTTTTAGAGACCCAGTACTTC
CAISEGGVLETQYF
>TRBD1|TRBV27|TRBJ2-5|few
TGTGCCAGCAGTACAATCAGACAGGGTCAAGAGACCCAGTACTTC
CASSTIRQGQETQYF
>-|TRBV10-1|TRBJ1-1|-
TGCGCCAGCAGCGTTTATGGGGCAGGGAACACTGAAGCTTTCTTT
CASSVYGAGNTEAFF
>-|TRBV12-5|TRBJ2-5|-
TGTGCTAGTGGTTTGAATAGCGGAGCCCAAGAGACCCAGTACTTC
CASGLNSGAQETQYF
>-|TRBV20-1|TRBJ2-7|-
TGCAGTGCTGTTCCGGGCTCCGGGTACGCTCTCGACGAGCAGTACTTC
CSAVPGSGYALDEQYF
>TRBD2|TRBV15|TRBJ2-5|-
TGTGCCACCAGCAGTGGACTAGCGGGAGAGACCCAGTACTTC
CATSSGLAGETQYF
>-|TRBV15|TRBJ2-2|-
TGTGCCACCAGCAGTAGGAACCAAAACACCGGGGAGCTGTTTTTT
CATSSRNQNTGELFF
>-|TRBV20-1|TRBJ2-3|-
TGCAGTGCTTCAACCCCTTCCGGGGTAGGGACAGATACGCAGTATTTT
CSASTPSGVGTDTQYF
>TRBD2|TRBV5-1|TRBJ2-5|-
TGCGCCAGCAGCAAGGCGGGGGGCCAAGAGACCCAGTACTTC
CASSKAGGQETQYF
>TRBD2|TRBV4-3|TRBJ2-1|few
TGCGCCAGCAGCCGTGGAAGCGGGGTTTACAATGAGCAGTTCTTC
CASSRGSGVYNEQFF
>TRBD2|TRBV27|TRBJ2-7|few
TGTGCCAGCAGGGGACTAGCGGACGTCTACGAGCAGTACTTC
CASRGLADVYEQYF
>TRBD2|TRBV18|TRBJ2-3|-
TGTGCCAGCTCACAAAGGACTAGCGGGAGGGATACGCAGTATTTT
CASSQRTSGRDTQYF
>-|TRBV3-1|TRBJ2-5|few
TGTGCCAGCAGCCACCACCAGACAGCGTCCGGGGCCCAGTACTTC
CASSHHQTASGAQYF
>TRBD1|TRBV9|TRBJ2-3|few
TGTGCCAGCAGCGTCGTACAGGGGATAGGCACAGATACGCAGTATTTT
CASSVVQGIGTDTQYF
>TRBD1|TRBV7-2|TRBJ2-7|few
TGTGCCAGCAGCTTAGGACCGGGACAGGGTATCTACGAGCAGTACTTC
CASSLGPGQGIYEQYF
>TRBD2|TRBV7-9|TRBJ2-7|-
TGTGCCAGCAGACCTTCCGGGACTAGCGGGAGTCCAGGCGAGCAGTACTTC
CASRPSGTSGSPGEQYF
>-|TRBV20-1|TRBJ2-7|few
TGCAGTCCAGACTCGCGCAACCACGAGCAGTACTTC
CSPDSRNHEQYF
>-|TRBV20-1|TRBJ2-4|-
TGCAGTGCTAGAGTACCGGCGGGCGGGGTAGCCAAAAACATTCAGTACTTC
CSARVPAGGVAKNIQYF
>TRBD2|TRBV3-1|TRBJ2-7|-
TGTGCCAGCAGCCGTAGGACTAGCGGGGGTGACGAGCAGTACTTC
CASSRRTSGGDEQYF
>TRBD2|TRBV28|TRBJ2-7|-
TGTGCCAGCCCCCCGGCAGACTTTCAACGGACTAGCGGGGGGTACGAGCAGTACTTC
CASPPADFQRTSGGYEQYF
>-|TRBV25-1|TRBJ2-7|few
TGTGCCAGCAGCGGAAGCTTGACCGGGCCTGGGGACGAGCAGTACTTC
CASSGSLTGPGDEQYF
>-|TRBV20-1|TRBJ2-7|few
TGCAGTGCTAGAGCAGACAATGAGCAGTACTTC
CSARADNEQYF
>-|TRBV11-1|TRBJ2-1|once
TGTGCCAGCAGCTTACTCGGACAGTTTTACAATGAGCAGTTCTTC
CASSLLGQFYNEQFF
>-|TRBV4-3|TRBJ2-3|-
TGCGCCAGCAGCCAAGACAGGTCTAGCACAGATACGCAGTATTTT
CASSQDRSSTDTQYF
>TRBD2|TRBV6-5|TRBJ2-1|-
TGTGCCAGCAGAAGAGCGGGAGAGCCTCTTCATGAGCAGTTCTTC
CASRRAGEPLHEQFF
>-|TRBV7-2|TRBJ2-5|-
TGTGCCAGCAGCTCATACTCCATGGAACAAGAGACCCAGTACTTC
CASSSYSMEQETQYF
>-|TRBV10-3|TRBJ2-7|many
TGTGCCATCAGTGTTAGCGACAGCATGGGTCAGCAGTACTTC
CAISVSDSMGQQYF
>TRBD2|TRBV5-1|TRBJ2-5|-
TGCGCCAGCGGACTAGCGGGAACTTACAATGAGCAGTACTTC
CASGLAGTYNEQYF
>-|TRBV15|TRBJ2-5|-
TGTGCCACCAGCAGAGATAGAATGGGAGGAGAGACCCAGTACTTC
CATSRDRMGGETQYF
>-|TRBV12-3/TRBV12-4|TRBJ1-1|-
TGTGCCAGCAGTTTAGGCCGGGGGCTTGAAGCTTTCTTT
CASSLGRGLEAFF
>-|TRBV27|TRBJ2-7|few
TGTGCCAGCAGTTACGATACCGGATACGAGCAGTACTTC
CASSYDTGYEQYF
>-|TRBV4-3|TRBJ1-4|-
TGCGCCAGCAGCCAATCCCATGGAACAACTAATGAAAAACTGTTTTTT
CASSQSHGTTNEKLFF
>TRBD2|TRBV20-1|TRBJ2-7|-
TGCAGTGCTAGAGATATCAGCGGGGGAGCCTACGAGCAGTACTTC
CSARDISGGAYEQYF
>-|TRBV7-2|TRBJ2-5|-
TGTGCCAGCAGCTTGGGTCAGGTGGCGTCCCAGTACTTC
CASSLGQVASQYF
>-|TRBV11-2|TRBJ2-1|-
TGTGCCAGCAGCCCATTTACCCCCAATGAGCAGTTCTTC
CASSPFTPNEQFF
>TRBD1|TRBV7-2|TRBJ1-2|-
TGTGCCAGCAGCCCCCGGGACAGGCGGGATGGCTACACCTTC
CASSPRDRRDGYTF
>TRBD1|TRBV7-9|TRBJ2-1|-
TGTGCCAGCAGCGCGGACAGGGGTGACAATGAGCAGTTCTTC
CASSADRGDNEQFF
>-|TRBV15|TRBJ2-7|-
TGTGCCACCAGCAGAGATCTCGCAGGGTCGGGCAATGAGCAGTACTTC
CATSRDLAGSGNEQYF
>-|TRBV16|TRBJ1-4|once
TGTGCCGGCAGCCACTTACAGCAAGCTAATGAAAAACTGTTTTTT
CAGSHLQQANEKLFF
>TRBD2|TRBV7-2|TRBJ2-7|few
TGTGCCAGCATCATGGGACTAGCGGGAGGCGAGCAGTACTTC
CASIMGLAGGEQYF
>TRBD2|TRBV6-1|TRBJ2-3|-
TGTGCCAGCAGTGGACTAGCGGGAGGGCTCACAGATACGCAGTATTTT
CASSGLAGGLTDTQYF
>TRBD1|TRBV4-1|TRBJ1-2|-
TGCGCCAGCAGCCAAGATCGGGGGACAGACTATGGCTACACCTTC
CASSQDRGTDYGYTF
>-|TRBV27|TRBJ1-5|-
TGTGCCAGCAGTTCAAACAGGGAACGCCAGCCCCAGCATTTT
CASSSNRERQPQHF
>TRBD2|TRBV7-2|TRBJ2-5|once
TGTGCCAGCAGCCGGAGCGGGAGAGTGGGCGGGACCCAGTACTTC
CASSRSGRVGGTQYF
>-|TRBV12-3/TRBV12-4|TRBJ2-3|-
TGTGCCAGCAGTCCTTTTGGGGGACCTAGCACAGATACGCAGTATTTT
CASSPFGGPSTDTQYF